The next 2 T cell receptor beta chains were all read from a single sample in a study of CD8 T cells in ankylosing spondylitis. Overall study findings and caveats: Typical of ankylosing spondylitis blood, it appeared, was a TCR beta motif of fewer than ten highly homologous variants.

Their target antigens are unknown. TCRdb reanalysed the 5' RACE reads using MiXCR and keeps one entry per CDR3 protein. The profile shows some 800,000 distinct CDR3 sequences, 12% of them singletons. Sequencing was done on a sample of blood, either unsorted or a sorted T cell fraction (not recorded which). Source of these receptors: a male donor with ankylosing spondylitis.

The chain employs TRBV5-1 and TRBJ2-1; TRBD1 might be the D (7 bases). The CDR3 length is 18 residues. CDR1 SGHRS and CDR2 YFSETQ come from the germline V gene. V was shortened by 1 base and J by 7 bases, with 24 bases between the two germline ends. The CDR3 spells CASSLFGRGFIAGNEQFF. CDR3 DNA sequence: TGCGCCAGCAGCTTGTTCGGCAGGGGGTTCATCGCGGGAAATGAGCAGTTCTTC.

V gene TRBV12-3 or TRBV12-4 combines with J gene TRBJ1-1; D remains unclear. The germline V and J ends were trimmed by 6 bases and 3 bases, with 8 bases remaining between them. The CDR3 has 12 amino acids. CDR3 nucleotides: TGTGCCAGCAGCCCCTACTACACTGAAGCTTTCTTT. Translating it yields CASSPYYTEAFF.